Presented here are 32 T cell receptor beta chains from one specimen sequenced in a study of blood T cell repertoires in COVID-19. Method: immunoSEQ multiplex PCR; TCRdb's copy keeps in-frame clones and lacks some. The sample consists of 300,000 to 400,000 clones, about 86% of them appearing once. Sequences were obtained from PBMCs or T cells enriched from blood (not recorded which). These TCRs come from a woman aged 35 to 49 with acute COVID-19.

The chain employs TRBV5-4 and TRBJ2-3, with 7 bases fitting TRBD2. Unmatched junction bases numbered 7, after V lost 0 bases and J lost 0 bases. The CDR3 is 17 amino acids. Germline V lookup: CDR1 SGHNT, CDR2 YYREEE (reference sequence). CDR3 in amino acids: CASSLAPSGASTDTQYF. The CDR3 DNA sequence: TGTGCCAGCAGCTTGGCCCCTAGCGGAGCTAGCACAGATACGCAGTATTTT.

The gene calls are TRBV20-1 and TRBJ1-1; D is unresolved. The V gene lost 3 bases and the J gene lost 0 bases, with 8 bases spanning the gap. Germline-derived CDR1 and CDR2 are DFQATT and SNEGSKA (reference sequence). This CDR3 has 13 amino acids. This CDR3 reads CSASSFLNTEAFF. In DNA, the CDR3 is TGCAGTGCTAGTTCTTTCCTGAACACTGAAGCTTTCTTT.

The CDR3 DNA follows: TGTGCCAGCAGCCAACAGGGTGCTGGAAACACCATATATTTT. Its translation is CASSQQGAGNTIYF. This chain links TRBV4-2 with TRBJ1-3; TRBD1 is a possible D gene (5 bases). Germline CDR1 LGHNA, CDR2 YNFKEQ. Trimming stripped 2 bases from V and 2 bases from J, with 7 bases between. The CDR3 length is 14 residues.

The gene calls are TRBV4-2 and TRBJ2-2; TRBD1 agrees at 10 bases. V lost 3 bases to trimming and J lost 7 bases; unmatched junction nucleotides: 5. Germline V gene lookup returns CDR1 LGHNA and CDR2 YNFKEQ. The CDR3 runs 15 residues. This CDR3 is CASSQDDRGLGELFF. The CDR3 bases are TGTGCCAGCAGCCAGGACGACAGGGGGCTCGGGGAGCTGTTTTTT.

The chain carries TRBV18 and TRBJ2-7; 11 nucleotides match TRBD1. The junction had 3 bases not matched to a gene; V was cut back by 3 bases and J by 2 bases. Germline CDR1 reads KGHSH; CDR2 reads LQKENI. The CDR3 is 15 residues long. CDR3 sequence: CASSPTGQGAYEQYF. DNA of the CDR3: TGTGCCAGCTCACCTACGGGACAGGGGGCCTACGAGCAGTACTTC.

The chain couples TRBV29-1 to TRBJ2-7; no firm D call. The V and J ends lost 5 bases and 3 bases respectively, with 14 bases between them. Germline CDR1 SQVTM, CDR2 ANQGSEA. The CDR3 covers 13 residues. CDR3 nucleotide sequence: TGCAGCGTTTTCAAGCCAGGCCGCTACGAGCAGTACTTC. Its protein is CSVFKPGRYEQYF.

V and J are TRBV5-3 and TRBJ2-7, with 9 bases aligning to TRBD1. TRBV5-3 is an ORF, and what it does is uncertain. This CDR3 comprises 18 residues. With V trimmed by 0 bases and J by 4 bases, 14 bases remained unmatched. Written as DNA, the CDR3 is TGTGCCAGAAGCTTGGCCGGGGGGAAAGGGACAGGGAGTTACGAGCAGTACTTC. It codes for CARSLAGGKGTGSYEQYF.

V usage is TRBV7-2 and J usage is TRBJ2-7; 12 positions agree with TRBD2. From germline, CDR1 is SGHTA and CDR2 FQGNSA. The CDR3 extends over 18 amino acids. J was trimmed by 2 bases and V by 3 bases; bases with no gene match: 11. The CDR3 region has the DNA TGTGCCAGCAGCTTCCCACCCACTAGCGGGGGGTCCCCCTACGAGCAGTACTTC. This translates into CASSFPPTSGGSPYEQYF.

J is TRBJ1-1 and V is TRBV7-3; D is undetermined. Germline loops: CDR1 SGHTA, CDR2 FQGTGA. V lost 6 bases and J lost 6, with 17 bases in between. The CDR3 extends over 14 amino acids. The CDR3: CASRPDGNSAEAFF. The DNA of the CDR3 is TGTGCCAGCAGACCCGACGGGAACAGTGCTGAAGCTTTCTTT.

This clone has only a few counts. Other DNA sequences of this sample code for an identical CDR3. This sequence joins TRBV7-2 and TRBJ2-7; D remains unclear. V was shortened by 4 bases and J by 0 bases, with 4 bases between the two germline ends. CDR3 length: 12 amino acids. Per the germline V gene, CDR1 is SGHTA and CDR2 is FQGNSA. CDR3 coding DNA: TGTGCCAGCAGCTCGAGCTCCTACGAGCAGTACTTC. Its translation: CASSSSSYEQYF. Complete variable domain (other parts from reference TRBV7-2 and TRBJ2-7): GAGVSQSPSNKVTEKGKDVELRCDPISGHTALYWYRQSLGQGLEFLIYFQGNSAPDKSGLPSDRFSAERTGGSVSTLTIQRTQQEDSAVYLCASSSSSYEQYFGPGTRLTVT.

The chain carries TRBV7-2 and TRBJ1-1, with D perhaps matching TRBD1 (5 bases). This CDR3 comprises 14 residues. From germline, CDR1 is SGHTA and CDR2 FQGNSA. V was trimmed by 7 bases and J by 3 bases, leaving 15 bases between them. CDR3 loop: CASIQNGGYTEAFF. In DNA form, the CDR3 reads TGTGCCAGCATTCAGAACGGGGGATACACTGAAGCTTTCTTT.

The table lists this clone with a count of one. V and J are TRBV18 and TRBJ1-1; possibly TRBD1 for D (5 bases). The CDR3 is 13 residues long. The V gene lost 3 bases and the J gene lost 6 bases, with 11 bases spanning the gap. Germline CDR1 KGHSH, CDR2 LQKENI. This chain's CDR3 is CASSPYRTPEAFF. The CDR3 DNA reads as TGTGCCAGCTCACCGTACAGGACCCCTGAAGCTTTCTTT. Together with reference TRBV18 and TRBJ1-1, the CDR3 gives the full variable domain: NAGVMQNPRHLVRRRGQEARLRCSPMKGHSHVYWYRQLPEEGLKFMVYLQKENIIDESGMPKERFSAEFPKEGPSILRIQQVVRGDSAAYFCASSPYRTPEAFFGQGTRLTVV.

This chain connects TRBV5-8 to TRBJ2-5, with D perhaps matching TRBD1 (5 bases). Germline V gives CDR1 SGHTS, CDR2 YDEGEE. V was shortened by 4 bases and J by 5 bases, with 18 bases between the two germline ends. The CDR3 is 15 amino acids. This chain's CDR3 is CASSLVGPMGETQYF. The CDR3 DNA reads TGTGCCAGCAGCCTAGTGGGGCCTATGGGGGAGACCCAGTACTTC.

The chain has TRBV5-5 and TRBJ2-7; perhaps TRBD1 as D (6 bases). Germline V gene lookup returns CDR1 SGHKS and CDR2 YYEKEE (reference sequence). The CDR3 is 18 residues long. The ends were cut back, 3 bases at V and 2 bases at J, with 24 bases in the middle. CDR3 loop: CASSYSGTRNSHAYEQYF. DNA for the CDR3: TGTGCCAGCAGCTACTCCGGGACACGCAATTCACACGCCTACGAGCAGTACTTC.

V gene TRBV5-4 combines with J gene TRBJ2-5, with 8 bases identical to TRBD2. CDR1 and CDR2 (germline): SGHNT, YYREEE (reference sequence). V dropped 0 bases and J dropped 0; count of bases not matched to a gene: 10. CDR3 size: 18 residues. The CDR3: CASSLEGLGVVYQETQYF. The CDR3, as DNA: TGTGCCAGCAGCTTGGAGGGACTAGGGGTAGTATACCAAGAGACCCAGTACTTC.

The chain joins TRBV4-3 to TRBJ2-2; possible D gene TRBD1, 6 bases. Trimming removed 4 bases at V and 4 bases at J, with 13 bases between. Looked up from germline, CDR1 is LGHNA and CDR2 is YSLEER. This CDR3 is 15 amino acids long. The CDR3, as DNA: TGCGCCAGCAGCCGCAATACAGGGTCCACCGGGGAGCTGTTTTTT. This codes for CASSRNTGSTGELFF.

This rearrangement joins TRBV5-1 to TRBJ2-6, with D unclear. Germline V gene data show CDR1 as SGHRS and CDR2 as YFSETQ. The CDR3 totals 15 residues. Between the trimmed V and J ends, which lost 0 bases and 3 bases, there was a span of 7 bases. CDR3 DNA sequence: TGCGCCAGCAGCTTGGAGAGAATTGGGGCCAACGTCCTGACTTTC. Translating gives CASSLERIGANVLTF. Full variable domain (remainder filled in from reference TRBV5-1 and TRBJ2-6): KAGVTQTPRYLIKTRGQQVTLSCSPISGHRSVSWYQQTPGQGLQFLFEYFSETQRNKGNFPGRFSGRQFSNSRSEMNVSTLELGDSALYLCASSLERIGANVLTFGAGSRLTVL.

The CDR3: CASSEARSSTDTQYF. The CDR3 nucleotides read TGTGCCAGCAGTGAAGCGCGGAGCTCCACAGATACGCAGTATTTT. The chain couples TRBV2 to TRBJ2-3; no reliable D call. Germline CDR1 is SNHLY and CDR2 is FYNNEI. This CDR3 is 15 amino acids long. Between the trimmed V and J ends, which lost 0 bases and 2 bases, there was a span of 9 bases.

This clone was counted between two and nine times. This chain uses TRBV5-4 with TRBJ1-1; possibly TRBD1 for D (6 bases). The CDR3 runs to 15 residues. V dropped 4 bases and J dropped 0 bases, with 13 bases sitting between them. Per germline, CDR1 SGHNT and CDR2 YYREEE (reference sequence). For the CDR3, the DNA is TGTGCCAGCAGCCCGGGGGGGGGCTTGAACACTGAAGCTTTCTTT. It yields the protein CASSPGGGLNTEAFF.

CDR3 loop: CASSQDFGGRYGYTF. The CDR3 DNA sequence: TGTGCCAGCAGCCAAGATTTTGGGGGCAGATATGGCTACACCTTC. The gene calls are TRBV14 and TRBJ1-2; D might be TRBD1 (6 bases). This CDR3 has 15 amino acids. V dropped 0 bases and J dropped 5 bases, with 13 bases sitting between them. Germline V gene lookup returns CDR1 SGHDN and CDR2 FVKESK.

The rearrangement joins TRBV27 to TRBJ2-1; D may be TRBD1 (6 bases). V was trimmed by 4 bases and J by 4 bases, leaving 8 bases between them. Per germline, CDR1 MNHEY and CDR2 SMNVEV (reference sequence). CDR3 length equals 13 residues. The CDR3 region is CASSSTGYNEQFF. The CDR3 nucleotides are TGTGCCAGCAGTTCCACAGGGTACAATGAGCAGTTCTTC.

The rearrangement uses TRBV7-3 and TRBJ2-5, with D perhaps matching TRBD1 (5 bases). V was shortened by 5 bases and J by 8 bases, with 15 bases between the two germline ends. The CDR3 length is 13 residues. CDR1 and CDR2 from the germline V gene are SGHTA and FQGTGA. The CDR3 sequence is CASSLQRRGTQYF. The CDR3 DNA sequence: TGTGCCAGCAGCCTCCAGAGAAGGGGTACCCAGTACTTC.

J is TRBJ1-5 and V is TRBV6-5; TRBD1 matches 10 bases. V lost 6 bases and J lost 2; bases outside the gene matches: 4. This CDR3 has 15 amino acids. The germline CDR1 and CDR2 sequences are MNHEY and SVGAGI. The CDR3 loop reads CASRPGTGGNQPQHF. CDR3 nucleotide sequence: TGTGCCAGCAGACCCGGGACAGGGGGCAATCAGCCCCAGCATTTT.

This rearrangement joins TRBV19 to TRBJ1-1; tentatively, D is TRBD1 (6 bases). The CDR3 consists of 14 residues. CDR1 and CDR2 from the germline V gene are LNHDA and SQIVND (reference sequence). V was trimmed by 7 bases and J by 0 bases, leaving 12 bases between them. The CDR3 sequence is CASIQGTVNTEAFF. The CDR3 DNA reads TGTGCCAGTATCCAGGGGACGGTGAACACTGAAGCTTTCTTT.

This sequence joins TRBV9 and TRBJ1-2; 7 bases match TRBD1. This CDR3 contains 14 residues. V dropped 2 bases and J dropped 3; count of bases not matched to a gene: 4. The germline V gene has CDR1 SGDLS and CDR2 YYNGEE. The DNA for the CDR3 is TGTGCCAGCAGCGTCACAGGGGCGGACTATGGCTACACCTTC. It translates to CASSVTGADYGYTF.

The chain couples TRBV7-2 to TRBJ1-2, with a tentative D call TRBD1 (6 bases). The CDR3 sequence is 14 residues long. Germline lookup yields CDR1 SGHTA and CDR2 FQGNSA. The germline V and J ends were trimmed by 4 bases and 4 bases, with 13 bases remaining between them. CDR3 sequence: CASSSTGPSYGYTF. Written as DNA, the CDR3 is TGTGCCAGCAGCTCGACAGGTCCTAGCTATGGCTACACCTTC.

The chain uses TRBV6-5 and TRBJ1-1; D possibly corresponds to TRBD1 (5 bases). V was shortened by 7 bases and J by 2 bases, with 14 bases between the two germline ends. The CDR3 has 14 residues. Germline-derived CDR1 and CDR2 are MNHEY and SVGAGI. Written as DNA, the CDR3 is TGTGCCAGCACCTCGGGGGTTTTCAACACTGAAGCTTTCTTT. Its protein product is CASTSGVFNTEAFF.

The J gene is TRBJ2-5, the V gene TRBV9, with D perhaps matching TRBD2 (5 bases). Trimming took off 0 bases at V and 1 base at J, with 10 bases between the two ends. This CDR3 has 15 residues. Per the germline V gene, CDR1 is SGDLS and CDR2 is YYNGEE. CDR3 region: CASSVEVGVQETQYF. Written as DNA, the CDR3 is TGTGCCAGCAGCGTAGAGGTCGGGGTCCAAGAGACCCAGTACTTC.

Concerning this clone itself: Other DNA sequences within the sample encode an identical CDR3. This rearrangement joins TRBV2 to TRBJ1-2; 7 bases line up with TRBD1. Germline CDR1 reads SNHLY; CDR2 reads FYNNEI. The junction had 1 base not matched to a gene; V was cut back by 4 bases and J by 2 bases. This CDR3 has 13 amino acids. Here the CDR3 DNA reads TGTGCCAGCAGTGGGGACAGAAACTATGGCTACACCTTC. Its translation is CASSGDRNYGYTF.

The chain has TRBV2 and TRBJ1-5; 7 positions agree with TRBD1. The germline CDR1 and CDR2 sequences are SNHLY and FYNNEI. The V segment lost 4 bases and the J segment 7 bases; nucleotides outside the gene matches: 7. The CDR3 extends over 14 amino acids. CDR3 DNA: TGTGCCAGCAGTGCCGTACAGGGGTTCCAGCCCCAGCATTTT. It yields the protein CASSAVQGFQPQHF.

The V and J genes are TRBV12-3 or TRBV12-4 and TRBJ1-3; D call uncertain. CDR3 length: 12 amino acids. V dropped 6 bases and J dropped 8 bases, with 11 bases sitting between them. CDR3 sequence: CASRSESDTIYF. The CDR3 DNA reads as TGTGCCAGCAGGTCTGAATCGGACACCATATATTTT.

The V and J genes are TRBV18 and TRBJ2-1, with TRBD1 identical over 12 bases. This CDR3 comprises 15 residues. The V gene end was trimmed by 5 bases and the J gene end by 8 bases; junction bases not matched to a gene: 7. CDR1 is KGHSH and CDR2 is LQKENI in the germline V gene. The CDR3 spells CASSSRDRGLYEQFF. CDR3 DNA sequence: TGTGCCAGCTCATCCCGGGACAGGGGGCTGTATGAGCAGTTCTTC.